This note documents a single TCR beta chain sequence. The antigen is unknown. The CDR3 is 18 residues long. Germline values: CDR1 LNHDA, CDR2 SQIVND (reference sequence). The J segment lost 3 bases and the V segment lost 4 bases, leaving 14 bases of the junction unmatched. TCRdb reanalysed the 5' RACE reads using MiXCR and keeps one entry per CDR3 protein. Of about 1,600 distinct CDR3 sequences detected, 9.5% to 15% appear once; the ten largest clones hold 35% to 50%. The entry originates in a study of spatial heterogeneity in lung cancer. Study-wide points: Intratumoral expanded alpha and beta TCR counts were found to track tumor mutation counts.

Time point indicated: sample taken at primary tumor resection. No cells were sorted before sequencing. The whole RNA sequenced was extracted from tumor, nontumor lung or frozen PBMC. The source is a male donor with early-stage non-small cell lung cancer. The V call is TRBV19, the J call TRBJ2-3; the match to TRBD2 covers 9 bases. This sample comprised lung tumor tissue, obtained at surgery. This CDR3 is CASSTPAFMAGGTDTQYF. The CDR3 DNA is TGTGCCAGTAGTACCCCAGCCTTTATGGCGGGGGGGACAGATACGCAGTATTTT.